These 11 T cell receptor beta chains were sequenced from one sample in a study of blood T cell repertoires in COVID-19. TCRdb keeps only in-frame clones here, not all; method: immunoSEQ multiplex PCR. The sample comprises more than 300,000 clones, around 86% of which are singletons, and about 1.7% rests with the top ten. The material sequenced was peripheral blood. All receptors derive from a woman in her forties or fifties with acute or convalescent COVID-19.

The chain's CDR3 is CASSIIQGVSTDTQYF. The CDR3 nucleotides are TGTGCCAGTAGTATTATCCAGGGGGTTAGCACAGATACGCAGTATTTT. The chain couples TRBV19 to TRBJ2-3; 7 nucleotides line up with TRBD1. The length of the CDR3 is 16 residues. V was clipped by 3 bases and J by 0 bases; unmatched bases: 6. Germline lookup yields CDR1 LNHDA and CDR2 SQIVND (reference sequence).

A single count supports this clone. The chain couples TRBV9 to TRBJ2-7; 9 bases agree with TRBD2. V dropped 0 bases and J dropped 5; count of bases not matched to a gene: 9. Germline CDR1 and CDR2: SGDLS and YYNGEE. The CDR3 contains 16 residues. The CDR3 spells CASSVVASGDYDEQYF. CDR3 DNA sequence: TGTGCCAGCAGCGTAGTGGCTAGCGGGGACTATGACGAGCAGTACTTC.

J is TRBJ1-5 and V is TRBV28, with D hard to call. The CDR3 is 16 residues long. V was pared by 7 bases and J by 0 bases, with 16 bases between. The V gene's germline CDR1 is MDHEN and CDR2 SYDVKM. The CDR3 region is CASTTRSHYSNQPQHF. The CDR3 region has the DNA TGTGCCAGCACCACCCGGTCGCATTATAGCAATCAGCCCCAGCATTTT.

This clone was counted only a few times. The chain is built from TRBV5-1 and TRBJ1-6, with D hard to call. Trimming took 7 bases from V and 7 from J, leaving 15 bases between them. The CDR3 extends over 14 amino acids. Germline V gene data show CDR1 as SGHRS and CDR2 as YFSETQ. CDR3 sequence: CASRLPAENSPLHF. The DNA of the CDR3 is TGCGCCAGCCGCCTGCCGGCGGAAAATTCACCCCTCCACTTT. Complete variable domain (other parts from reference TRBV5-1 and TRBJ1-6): KAGVTQTPRYLIKTRGQQVTLSCSPISGHRSVSWYQQTPGQGLQFLFEYFSETQRNKGNFPGRFSGRQFSNSRSEMNVSTLELGDSALYLCASRLPAENSPLHFGNGTRLTVT.

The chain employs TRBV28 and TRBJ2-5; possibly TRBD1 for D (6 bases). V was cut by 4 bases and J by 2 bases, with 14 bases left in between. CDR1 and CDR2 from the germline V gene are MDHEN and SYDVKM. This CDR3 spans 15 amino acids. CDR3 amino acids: CASSSRTAEQETQYF. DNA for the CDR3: TGTGCCAGCAGTTCCCGGACAGCCGAACAAGAGACCCAGTACTTC.

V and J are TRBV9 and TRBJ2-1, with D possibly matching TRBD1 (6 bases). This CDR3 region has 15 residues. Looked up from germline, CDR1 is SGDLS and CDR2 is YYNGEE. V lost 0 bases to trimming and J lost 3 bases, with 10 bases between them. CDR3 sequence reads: CASSVAGDGYNEQFF. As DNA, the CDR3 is TGTGCCAGCAGCGTAGCAGGGGACGGCTACAATGAGCAGTTCTTC.

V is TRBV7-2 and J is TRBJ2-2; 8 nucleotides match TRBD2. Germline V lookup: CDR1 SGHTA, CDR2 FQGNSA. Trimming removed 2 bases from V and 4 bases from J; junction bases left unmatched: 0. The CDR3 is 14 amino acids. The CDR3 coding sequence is TGTGCCAGCAGCTTAACTAGCGGCACCGGGGAGCTGTTTTTT. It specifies CASSLTSGTGELFF. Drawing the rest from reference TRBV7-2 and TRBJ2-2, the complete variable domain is GAGVSQSPSNKVTEKGKDVELRCDPISGHTALYWYRQSLGQGLEFLIYFQGNSAPDKSGLPSDRFSAERTGGSVSTLTIQRTQQEDSAVYLCASSLTSGTGELFFGEGSRLTVL.

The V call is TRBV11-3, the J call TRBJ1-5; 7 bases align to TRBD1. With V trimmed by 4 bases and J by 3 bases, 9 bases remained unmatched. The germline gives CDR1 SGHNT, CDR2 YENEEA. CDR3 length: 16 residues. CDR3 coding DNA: TGTGCCAGCAGCTGGAGCAGGGGGGCCCACAATCAGCCCCAGCATTTT. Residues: CASSWSRGAHNQPQHF.

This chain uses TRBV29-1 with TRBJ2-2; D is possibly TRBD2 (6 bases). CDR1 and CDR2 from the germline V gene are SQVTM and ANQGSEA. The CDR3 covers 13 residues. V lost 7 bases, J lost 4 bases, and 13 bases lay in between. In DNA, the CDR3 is TGCAGCGCAGATACTAGCTCCACCGGGGAGCTGTTTTTT. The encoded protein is CSADTSSTGELFF.

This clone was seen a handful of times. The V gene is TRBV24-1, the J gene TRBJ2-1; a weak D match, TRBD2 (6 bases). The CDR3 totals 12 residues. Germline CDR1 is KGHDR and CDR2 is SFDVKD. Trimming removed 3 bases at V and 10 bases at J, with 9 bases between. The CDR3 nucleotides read TGTGCCACCAGTGATCTTCTAGCGGAGCAGTTCTTC. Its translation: CATSDLLAEQFF.

CDR3 bases: TGTGCCAGCCAAAACCGGACAGGGGAGGATGAAAAACTGTTTTTT. It translates to CASQNRTGEDEKLFF. The gene calls are TRBV6-4 and TRBJ1-4; 9 bases match TRBD1. Trimming removed 8 bases from V and 6 bases from J; junction bases left unmatched: 10. CDR3 length: 15 residues. Per the germline V gene, CDR1 is MRHNA and CDR2 is SNTAGT.